These T cell receptor beta chains were read from a single sample in a study of blood T cell repertoires in COVID-19. TCRdb's copy holds only in-frame clones and misses some; the assay was immunoSEQ multiplex PCR. The table has around 250,000 clones, around nine tenths seen once. Specimen: PBMCs or T cells enriched from blood (not recorded which). Receptors were obtained from a woman in her 40s who had been exposed to COVID-19. Each CDR3 is given with its conserved first and last residue. The D gene is left open where the match is weak. Not all rows give a size; the values are once, few, many and, for expanded clones, a class.

J gene	V gene	clone size	D gene	CDR3 DNA	CDR3 protein
TRBJ2-7	TRBV11-3	.	.	TGTGCCAGCAGCTTATCCCCAGGGGACGAGCAGTACTTC	CASSLSPGDEQYF
TRBJ1-2	TRBV3-1/TRBV3-2	.	.	TGTGCCAGCAGCCAATTACAAGCTAACTATGGCTACACCTTC	CASSQLQANYGYTF
TRBJ2-3	TRBV24-1	.	TRBD2	TGTGCCACCAGTGATTTTCCCGGGACTAGCGGGGGAGCGAAACCTCCCTATACGCAGTATTTT	CATSDFPGTSGGAKPPYTQYF
TRBJ2-1	TRBV24-1	.	.	TGTGCCACCAGTGAACAGATCCCGAGCGGAAACGATGAGCAGTTCTTC	CATSEQIPSGNDEQFF
TRBJ1-6	TRBV7-9	.	TRBD1	TGTGCCAGCAGCTTAGCTACCGGGACAGGGGAATACTATAATTCACCCCTCCACTTT	CASSLATGTGEYYNSPLHF
TRBJ1-3	TRBV18	.	.	TGTGCCAGCTCACCGGACTTAAGCTCTGGAAACACCATATATTTT	CASSPDLSSGNTIYF
TRBJ1-6	TRBV11-3	.	.	TGTGCCAGCAGCTCAGGGGAGAACTCACCCCTCCACTTT	CASSSGENSPLHF
TRBJ2-3	TRBV11-2	.	TRBD2	TGTGCCAGCAGCTTAAGGGCTAGCGGGGCCACAGATACGCAGTATTTT	CASSLRASGATDTQYF
TRBJ2-3	TRBV28	.	TRBD1	TGTGCCAGCAGTTCCCGGGACAGGCAGTATTTT	CASSSRDRQYF
TRBJ2-1	TRBV9	once	TRBD2	TGTGCCAGCAGCGTAGCTAGCGGACCGTACAATGAGCAGTTCTTC	CASSVASGPYNEQFF
TRBJ1-2	TRBV7-9	few	.	TGTGCCACAGGAGTCCAGGGGCGAGACTATGGCTACACCTTC	CATGVQGRDYGYTF
TRBJ1-6	TRBV11-3	.	.	TGTGCCAGCAGCAGTAGTTGGAATTCACCCCTCCACTTT	CASSSSWNSPLHF
TRBJ1-2	TRBV28	.	.	TGTGCCAGCAGCCGAGGCACCTATGGCTACACCTTC	CASSRGTYGYTF
TRBJ2-2	TRBV30	.	TRBD1	TGTGCCTGGGGGGGACAGGGCGACACCGGGGAGCTGTTTTTT	CAWGGQGDTGELFF
TRBJ2-1	TRBV13	.	.	TGTGCCAGCAGCTTAGAACTGGTGAGCTCCTACAATGAGCAGTTCTTC	CASSLELVSSYNEQFF
TRBJ2-2	TRBV7-6	.	TRBD1	TGTGCCAGCAGCTTAGCGTCAGGGGGTTCCACCGGGGAGCTGTTTTTT	CASSLASGGSTGELFF
TRBJ1-2	TRBV28	.	TRBD1	TGTGCCAGCAGTTCCCGGACAGGGGCTGGCTACACCTTC	CASSSRTGAGYTF
TRBJ1-1	TRBV7-2	.	TRBD1	TGTGCCAGCAGCAAACGACAGGGAGTCGTCACTGAAGCTTTCTTT	CASSKRQGVVTEAFF
TRBJ1-1	TRBV5-1	.	TRBD1	TGTGCCAGCAGCTGGGGACAGGGGAGTACTGAAGCTTTCTTT	CASSWGQGSTEAFF
TRBJ1-2	TRBV4-3	.	.	TGCGCCAGCAGCCAAGATCTGGGGGGATTTCGCGGCTACACCTTC	CASSQDLGGFRGYTF
TRBJ1-6	TRBV6-2/TRBV6-3	.	TRBD1	TGTGCCAGCAGCCGCAGGGGGACAGGGGGAACGACCCTCCACTTT	CASSRRGTGGTTLHF
TRBJ1-2	TRBV6-2/TRBV6-3	.	.	TGTGCCAGCAGTTCAGACGGCGGAACTAACTATGGCTACACCTTC	CASSSDGGTNYGYTF
TRBJ2-1	TRBV4-2	.	.	TGTGCCAGCAACGCGGACAGTCTCTCCTACAATGAGCAGTTCTTC	CASNADSLSYNEQFF
TRBJ1-2	TRBV4-1	.	.	TGCGCCAGCAGCCAAGACAGTTTCCTTGGCTACACCTTC	CASSQDSFLGYTF
TRBJ2-6	TRBV19	few	TRBD1	TGTGCCAGTAGTGCGGGACAGGGGGCTTCAGGGGCCAACGTCCTGACTTTC	CASSAGQGASGANVLTF
TRBJ2-1	TRBV7-9	.	TRBD2	TGTGCCAGCAGCTTAGGGCTAGCGGGATTCGGTGAGCAGTTCTTC	CASSLGLAGFGEQFF
TRBJ2-3	TRBV4-3	.	TRBD2	TGCGCCAGCAGCCAAGGAAGGGCTAGCGGGAGCGACACGCAGTATTTT	CASSQGRASGSDTQYF
TRBJ1-2	TRBV12-3/TRBV12-4	.	.	TGTGCCAGCAGCCTGGACAGCTATGGCTACACCTTC	CASSLDSYGYTF
TRBJ2-1	TRBV6-5	.	TRBD2	TGTGCCAGCAGTTACTCGTCTAGCGGCACCTACAATGAGCAGTTCTTC	CASSYSSSGTYNEQFF
TRBJ1-2	TRBV27	.	.	TGTGCCAGCCAGCGCGTATTTCGTGCGCCCTATGGCTACACCTTC	CASQRVFRAPYGYTF
TRBJ2-7	TRBV13	.	.	TGTGCCAGCAGCCCCGGCGGATCTGGGGCGCTTAGTGAGCAGTACTTC	CASSPGGSGALSEQYF
TRBJ1-6	TRBV6-5	.	.	TGTGCCAGCACTTCCTATAGACACCTTAATTCACCCCTCCACTTT	CASTSYRHLNSPLHF
TRBJ1-5	TRBV9	.	.	TGTGCCAGCAGCGACGGACAGCCCAATCAGCCCCAGCATTTT	CASSDGQPNQPQHF
TRBJ1-2	TRBV13	.	.	TGTGCCAGCAGCTTAGGAACGGTCGGTGGCTACACCTTC	CASSLGTVGGYTF
TRBJ1-3	TRBV28	.	TRBD1	TGTGCCAGCAGCGGACAGGGTAGTGGAAACACCATATATTTT	CASSGQGSGNTIYF
TRBJ1-1	TRBV28	.	.	TGTGCCAGCAGTCCGATAGGGGGCACTGAAGCTTTCTTT	CASSPIGGTEAFF
TRBJ1-2	TRBV3-1/TRBV3-2	.	.	TGTGCCAGCAGGCCTACAGGGATTATAGGCTACACCTTC	CASRPTGIIGYTF
TRBJ2-5	TRBV12-5	.	.	TGTGCTAGTGGTTCACCACCGGGTCCCCAAGAGACCCAGTACTTC	CASGSPPGPQETQYF
TRBJ1-4	TRBV4-2	.	.	TGTGCCAGCAGCCAAGATGGCGGCAGGGCTAATGAAAAACTGTTTTTT	CASSQDGGRANEKLFF
TRBJ1-6	TRBV28	.	TRBD1	TGTGCCAGCAGCCAAGGACAGGGTAGGGGCTCACCCCTCCACTTT	CASSQGQGRGSPLHF
TRBJ1-1	TRBV15	.	.	TGTGCCACCAGCAGACAGAACACTGAAGCTTTCTTT	CATSRQNTEAFF
TRBJ2-1	TRBV25-1	once	.	TGTGCCAGCAGTCAACGACCGAGGAGCTCCTACAATGAGCAGTTCTTC	CASSQRPRSSYNEQFF
TRBJ2-5	TRBV2	.	TRBD2	TGTGCCAGCAGTGTGCTCGAGGGAGGGGAGACCCAGTACTTC	CASSVLEGGETQYF
TRBJ1-5	TRBV4-1	.	TRBD1	TGCGCCAGCAAGTCGGGACAGGGGGCAGGCAATCAGCCCCAGCATTTT	CASKSGQGAGNQPQHF
TRBJ2-2	TRBV5-1	.	TRBD1	TGTGCCAGCAGGGGCGGGACAGGGGTATCCGGGGAGCTGTTTTTT	CASRGGTGVSGELFF
TRBJ2-7	TRBV4-1	few	TRBD1	TGCGCCAGCAGCCAAGAACCAGGGGGCTTTATGATTTACGAGCAGTACTTC	CASSQEPGGFMIYEQYF
TRBJ2-1	TRBV7-8	few	TRBD2	TGTGCCAGCAGCTTGGGGACTAGCGGGCACAATGAGCAGTTCTTC	CASSLGTSGHNEQFF
TRBJ2-5	TRBV28	.	.	TGTGCCAGCAGTCTGACATGGACTTCATCCAAAGGGACCCAGTACTTC	CASSLTWTSSKGTQYF
TRBJ2-2	TRBV9	.	TRBD1	TGTGCCAGCAGCCCCCCGACAGGGACGAACACCGGGGAGCTGTTTTTT	CASSPPTGTNTGELFF
TRBJ2-6	TRBV28	.	.	TGTGCCAGCGCTGGCCAGGACTACCCTGGGGCCAACGTCCTGACTTTC	CASAGQDYPGANVLTF
TRBJ1-2	TRBV5-1	.	TRBD1	TGCGCCAGCAGCCTACAGGGGGACTATGGCTACACCTTC	CASSLQGDYGYTF
TRBJ2-3	TRBV7-9	.	TRBD2	TGTGCCAGCAGCTTATGGTCGGCCGGGGGGGCCGCTACGCAGTATTTT	CASSLWSAGGAATQYF
TRBJ2-5	TRBV6-5	.	TRBD2	TGTGCCAGCAGTTACTCGGAACTAGCGGGAGGCCGGTACTTC	CASSYSELAGGRYF